This TCR beta chain emerged from a study of PD-1 blockade in classical Hodgkin lymphoma. Regarding the study as a whole: Still unresolved is the cause of the repertoire differences, which may be disease activity or prior therapy.

Each patient relapsed following autologous stem cell transplantation, and prior brentuximab vedotin exposure differed. By magnetic negative selection, CD4+ T cells were purified from thawed PBMCs. Patients reached a best response of complete response, partial response or progressive disease. Germline V gene sequence: CDR1 LNHDA, CDR2 SQIVND (reference sequence). V shed 7 bases and J shed 8 bases, with 18 bases lying between them. The CDR3 has 14 residues. Details on this clone: Its antigen is currently unknown.

Sequenced by immunoSEQ multiplex PCR; TCRdb stores in-frame clones only, minus some. This sample has 1,900 or so clones; roughly 89% occur once, and the top ten carry around 1.5%. This specimen consisted of CD4+ T cells from blood, obtained at baseline. This clonotype originated in a human donor with classical Hodgkin lymphoma. This chain links TRBV19 with TRBJ1-5; possible D gene TRBD1, 6 bases. Written as DNA, the CDR3 is TGTGCCAGTAATCTTTGGGGGCGCGGGAAGCCCCAGCATTTT. This codes for CASNLWGRGKPQHF. Supplemented by reference TRBV19 and TRBJ1-5, the full variable domain reads DGGITQSPKYLFRKEGQNVTLSCEQNLNHDAMYWYRQDPGQGLRLIYYSQIVNDFQKGDIAEGYSVSREKKESFPLTVTSAQKNPTAFYLCASNLWGRGKPQHFGDGTRLSIL.